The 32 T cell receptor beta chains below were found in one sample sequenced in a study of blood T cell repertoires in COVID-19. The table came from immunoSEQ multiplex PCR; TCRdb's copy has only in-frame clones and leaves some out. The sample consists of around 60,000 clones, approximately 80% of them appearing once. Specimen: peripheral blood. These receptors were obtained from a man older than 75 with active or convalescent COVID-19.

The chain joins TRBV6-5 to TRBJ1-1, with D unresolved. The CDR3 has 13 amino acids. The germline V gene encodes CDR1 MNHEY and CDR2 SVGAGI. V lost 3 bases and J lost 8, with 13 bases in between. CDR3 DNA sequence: TGTGCCAGCAGTTATCTTAGCGGCTACGAAGCTTTCTTT. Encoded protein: CASSYLSGYEAFF.

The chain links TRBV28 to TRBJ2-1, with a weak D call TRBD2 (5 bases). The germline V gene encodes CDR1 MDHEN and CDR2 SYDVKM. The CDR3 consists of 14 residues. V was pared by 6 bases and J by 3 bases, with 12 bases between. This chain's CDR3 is CASRGGGGYNEQFF. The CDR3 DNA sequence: TGTGCCAGCAGAGGAGGAGGAGGCTACAATGAGCAGTTCTTC.

In DNA, the CDR3 is TGTGCCAGTAGTATTAGGGCTCTGCGGGAGGTTTCCAACGAGCAGTACTTC. This translates into CASSIRALREVSNEQYF. The V and J genes are TRBV19 and TRBJ2-7, with TRBD2 matching 8 bases. Germline trimming cut 3 bases from V and 5 bases from J; bases unmatched to any gene: 15. This CDR3 is 17 amino acids long. Germline V gene data show CDR1 as LNHDA and CDR2 as SQIVND (reference sequence).

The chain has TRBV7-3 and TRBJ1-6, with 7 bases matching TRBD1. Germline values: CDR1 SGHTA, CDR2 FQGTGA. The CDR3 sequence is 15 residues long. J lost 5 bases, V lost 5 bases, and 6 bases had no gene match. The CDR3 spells CASSELGQDNSPLHF. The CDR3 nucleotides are TGTGCCAGCAGCGAGCTAGGACAGGATAATTCACCCCTCCACTTT.

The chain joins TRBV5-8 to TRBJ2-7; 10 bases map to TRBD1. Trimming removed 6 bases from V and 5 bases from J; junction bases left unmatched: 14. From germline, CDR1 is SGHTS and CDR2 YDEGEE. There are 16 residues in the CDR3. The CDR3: CASTAFMGQGIDEQYF. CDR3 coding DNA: TGTGCCAGCACCGCTTTTATGGGACAGGGGATCGACGAGCAGTACTTC.

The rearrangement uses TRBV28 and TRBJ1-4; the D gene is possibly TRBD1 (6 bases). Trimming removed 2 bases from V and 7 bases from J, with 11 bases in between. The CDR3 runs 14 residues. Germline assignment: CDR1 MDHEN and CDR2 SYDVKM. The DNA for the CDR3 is TGTGCCAGCAGTTTAGGGGACAACTTTGAAAAACTGTTTTTT. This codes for CASSLGDNFEKLFF.

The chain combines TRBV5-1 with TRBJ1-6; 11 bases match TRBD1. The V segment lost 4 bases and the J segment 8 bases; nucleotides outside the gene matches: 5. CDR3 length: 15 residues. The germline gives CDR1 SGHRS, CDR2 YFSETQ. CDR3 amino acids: CASSIRTGGDSPLHF. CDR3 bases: TGCGCCAGCAGCATCAGGACAGGGGGCGATTCACCCCTCCACTTT.

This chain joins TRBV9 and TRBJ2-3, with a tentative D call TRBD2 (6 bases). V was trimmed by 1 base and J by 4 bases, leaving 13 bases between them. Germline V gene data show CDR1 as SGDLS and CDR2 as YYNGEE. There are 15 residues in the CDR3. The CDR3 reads CASSVSGEEADTQYF. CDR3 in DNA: TGTGCCAGCAGCGTATCGGGAGAGGAAGCAGATACGCAGTATTTT.

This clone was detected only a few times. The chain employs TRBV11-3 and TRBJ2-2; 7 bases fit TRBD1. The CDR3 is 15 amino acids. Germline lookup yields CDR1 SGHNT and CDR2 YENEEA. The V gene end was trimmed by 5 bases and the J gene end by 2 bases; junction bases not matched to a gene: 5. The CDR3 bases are TGTGCCAGCAGCGGCCGACAGGGAAACACCGGGGAGCTGTTTTTT. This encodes CASSGRQGNTGELFF.

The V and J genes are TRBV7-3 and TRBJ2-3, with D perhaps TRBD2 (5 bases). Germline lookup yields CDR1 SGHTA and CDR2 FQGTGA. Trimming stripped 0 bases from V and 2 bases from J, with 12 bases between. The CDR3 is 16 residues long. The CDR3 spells CASSLTGSRDTDTQYF. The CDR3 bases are TGTGCCAGCAGCTTAACGGGGTCGAGGGACACAGATACGCAGTATTTT.

For the CDR3, the DNA is TGTGCCAGTAGTATAGCGGGGGGCGCATCTGAAGCTTTCTTT. It specifies CASSIAGGASEAFF. V gene TRBV19 combines with J gene TRBJ1-1; tentatively, D is TRBD1 (6 bases). The CDR3 consists of 14 residues. CDR1 LNHDA and CDR2 SQIVND come from the germline V gene (reference sequence). V lost 1 base and J lost 6, with 12 bases in between.

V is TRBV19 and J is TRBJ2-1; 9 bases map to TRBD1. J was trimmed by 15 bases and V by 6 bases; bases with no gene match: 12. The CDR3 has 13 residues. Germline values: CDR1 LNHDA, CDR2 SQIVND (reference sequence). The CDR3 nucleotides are TGTGCCAGTAGCCCACAGGGGGCGGCCCTCATGTTCTTC. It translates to CASSPQGAALMFF.

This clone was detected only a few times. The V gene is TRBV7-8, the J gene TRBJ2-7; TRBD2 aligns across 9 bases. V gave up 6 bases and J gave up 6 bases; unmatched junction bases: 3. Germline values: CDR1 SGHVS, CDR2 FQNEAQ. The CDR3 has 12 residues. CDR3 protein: CASSSGGLEQYF. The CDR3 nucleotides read TGTGCCAGCAGTAGCGGGGGCCTCGAGCAGTACTTC.

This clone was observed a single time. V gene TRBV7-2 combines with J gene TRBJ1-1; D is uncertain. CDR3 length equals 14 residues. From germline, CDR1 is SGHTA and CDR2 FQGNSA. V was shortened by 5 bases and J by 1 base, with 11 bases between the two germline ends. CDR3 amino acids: CASSPRYGNTEAFF. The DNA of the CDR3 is TGTGCCAGCAGCCCTAGGTACGGGAACACTGAAGCTTTCTTT.

Written as DNA, the CDR3 is TGCGCCAGCAGCTTGGCCGCAGGGGGAAGCGACACTGAAGCTTTCTTT. This gives the protein CASSLAAGGSDTEAFF. The rearrangement uses TRBV5-1 and TRBJ1-1; 7 nucleotides match TRBD1. CDR3 length: 16 amino acids. In germline, CDR1 is SGHRS, CDR2 YFSETQ. The V segment lost 0 bases and the J segment 3 bases; nucleotides outside the gene matches: 8.

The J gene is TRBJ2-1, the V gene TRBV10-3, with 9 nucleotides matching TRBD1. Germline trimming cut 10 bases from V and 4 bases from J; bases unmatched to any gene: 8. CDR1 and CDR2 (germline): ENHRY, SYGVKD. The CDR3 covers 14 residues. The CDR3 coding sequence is TGTGCCACCAACCGGGACAGGGTATACAATGAGCAGTTCTTC. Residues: CATNRDRVYNEQFF.

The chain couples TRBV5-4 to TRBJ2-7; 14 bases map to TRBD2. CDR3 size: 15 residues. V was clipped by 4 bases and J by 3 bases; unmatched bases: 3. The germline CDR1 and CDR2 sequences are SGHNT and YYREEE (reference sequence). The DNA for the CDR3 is TGTGCCAGCAGCCGCGGGACTAGCGGGAGCTACGAGCAGTACTTC. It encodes CASSRGTSGSYEQYF.

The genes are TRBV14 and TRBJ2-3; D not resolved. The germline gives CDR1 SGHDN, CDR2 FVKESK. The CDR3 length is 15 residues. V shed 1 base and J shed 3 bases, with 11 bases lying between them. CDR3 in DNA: TGTGCCAGCAGCCAAGGAATAGCTAGGACAGATACGCAGTATTTT. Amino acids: CASSQGIARTDTQYF. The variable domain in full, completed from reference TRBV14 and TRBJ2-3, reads EAGVTQFPSHSVIEKGQTVTLRCDPISGHDNLYWYRRVMGKEIKFLLHFVKESKQDESGMPNNRFLAERTGGTYSTLKVQPAELEDSGVYFCASSQGIARTDTQYFGPGTRLTVL.

The CDR3 spells CASSYSGPGAGDTQYF. CDR3 sequence (DNA): TGTGCCAGCAGTTACTCGGGTCCAGGGGCAGGAGATACGCAGTATTTT. The chain joins TRBV6-2 or TRBV6-3 to TRBJ2-3; possibly TRBD1 for D (6 bases). The CDR3 runs to 16 residues. Germline V CDR1 and CDR2: MNHEY, SVGEGT. Trimming stripped 0 bases from V and 5 bases from J, with 15 bases between.

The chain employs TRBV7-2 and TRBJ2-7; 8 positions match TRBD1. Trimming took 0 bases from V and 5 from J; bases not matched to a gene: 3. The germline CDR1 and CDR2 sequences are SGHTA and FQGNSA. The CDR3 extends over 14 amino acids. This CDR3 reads CASSLAGQGHEQYF. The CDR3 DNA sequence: TGTGCCAGCAGCTTAGCAGGACAGGGCCACGAGCAGTACTTC.

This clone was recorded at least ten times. The CDR3 region is CSVRTGTSGGSPLHF. CDR3 DNA: TGCAGCGTTCGGACCGGGACTTCTGGCGGTTCACCCCTCCACTTT. The chain combines TRBV29-1 with TRBJ1-6, with D maybe TRBD1 (5 bases). The germline V and J ends were trimmed by 5 bases and 9 bases, with 20 bases remaining between them. Germline V gene data show CDR1 as SQVTM and CDR2 as ANQGSEA. The CDR3 is made up of 15 amino acids.

The DNA of the CDR3 is TGTGCCAGCAGCTTAGCGCGGACAGATACGCAGTATTTT. This encodes CASSLARTDTQYF. V gene TRBV7-2 combines with J gene TRBJ2-3, with D unclear. Trimming removed 0 bases from V and 3 bases from J, with 4 bases in between. This CDR3 region has 13 residues. The V gene's germline CDR1 is SGHTA and CDR2 FQGNSA.

CDR3 nucleotides: TGTGCCAGCAGTTTTGTGGGACAGGGGCAACACTCCTACGAGCAGTACTTC. This sequence encodes CASSFVGQGQHSYEQYF. This chain uses TRBV28 with TRBJ2-7; 10 bases agree with TRBD1. CDR1 and CDR2 from the germline V gene are MDHEN and SYDVKM. The CDR3 runs 17 residues. J was trimmed by 0 bases and V by 3 bases; bases with no gene match: 8.

The CDR3 region is CASSVTGTGGSGAFF. CDR3 nucleotide sequence: TGCGCCAGCAGTGTCACCGGGACAGGGGGCTCTGGCGCTTTCTTT. The chain links TRBV10-2 to TRBJ1-1; 12 bases fit TRBD1. With 4 bases clipped from V and 11 bases from J, the junction kept 11 bases outside the gene matches. Germline CDR1 is WSHSY and CDR2 is SAAADI. The CDR3 consists of 15 residues.

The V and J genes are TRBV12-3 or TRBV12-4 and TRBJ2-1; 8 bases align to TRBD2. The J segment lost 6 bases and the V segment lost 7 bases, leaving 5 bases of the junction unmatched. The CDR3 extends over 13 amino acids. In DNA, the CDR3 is TGTGCCAGCACCCCGACTAGCGCCAATGAGCAGTTCTTC. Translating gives CASTPTSANEQFF.

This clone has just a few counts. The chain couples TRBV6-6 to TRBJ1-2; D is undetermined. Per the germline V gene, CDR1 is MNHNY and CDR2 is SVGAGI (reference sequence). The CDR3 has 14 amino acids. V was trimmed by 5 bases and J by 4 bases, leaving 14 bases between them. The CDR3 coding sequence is TGTGCCAGCAGTACGCCGGGAGCTTCCTATGGCTACACCTTC. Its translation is CASSTPGASYGYTF.

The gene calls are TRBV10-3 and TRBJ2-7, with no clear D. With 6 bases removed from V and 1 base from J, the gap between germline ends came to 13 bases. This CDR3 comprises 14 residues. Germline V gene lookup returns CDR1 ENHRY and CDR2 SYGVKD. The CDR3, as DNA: TGTGCCATCAGCGACCAGCGCCGATCCTACGAGCAGTACTTC. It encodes CAISDQRRSYEQYF.

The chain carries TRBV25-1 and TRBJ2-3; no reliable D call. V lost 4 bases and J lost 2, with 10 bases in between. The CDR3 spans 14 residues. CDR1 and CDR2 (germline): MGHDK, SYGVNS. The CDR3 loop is CASSVAPATDTQYF. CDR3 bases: TGTGCCAGCAGTGTAGCCCCCGCCACAGATACGCAGTATTTT.

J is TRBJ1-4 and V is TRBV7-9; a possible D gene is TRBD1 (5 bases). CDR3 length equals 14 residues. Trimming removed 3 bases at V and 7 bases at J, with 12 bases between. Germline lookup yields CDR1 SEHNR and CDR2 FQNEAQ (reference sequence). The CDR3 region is CASSFHGGTEKLFF. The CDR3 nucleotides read TGTGCCAGCAGCTTTCACGGGGGAACTGAAAAACTGTTTTTT.

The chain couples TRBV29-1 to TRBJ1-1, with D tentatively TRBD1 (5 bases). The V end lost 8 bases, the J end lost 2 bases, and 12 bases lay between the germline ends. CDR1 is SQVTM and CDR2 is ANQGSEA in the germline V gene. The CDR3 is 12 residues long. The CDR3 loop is CSSEWTNTEAFF. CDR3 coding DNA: TGCAGCTCCGAGTGGACAAACACTGAAGCTTTCTTT.

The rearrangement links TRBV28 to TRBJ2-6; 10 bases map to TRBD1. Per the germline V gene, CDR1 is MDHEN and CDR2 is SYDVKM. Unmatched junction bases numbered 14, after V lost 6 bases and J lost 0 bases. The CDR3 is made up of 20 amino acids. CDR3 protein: CASSHNPDRGLSSGANVLTF. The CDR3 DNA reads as TGTGCCAGCAGCCATAACCCCGACAGGGGGCTCTCCTCTGGGGCCAACGTCCTGACTTTC.

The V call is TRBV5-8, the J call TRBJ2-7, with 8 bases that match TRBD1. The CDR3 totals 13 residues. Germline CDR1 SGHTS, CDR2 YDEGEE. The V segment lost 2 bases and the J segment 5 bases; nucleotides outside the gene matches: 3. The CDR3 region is CASSFQGAHEQYF. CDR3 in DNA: TGTGCCAGCAGCTTCCAGGGGGCCCACGAGCAGTACTTC.